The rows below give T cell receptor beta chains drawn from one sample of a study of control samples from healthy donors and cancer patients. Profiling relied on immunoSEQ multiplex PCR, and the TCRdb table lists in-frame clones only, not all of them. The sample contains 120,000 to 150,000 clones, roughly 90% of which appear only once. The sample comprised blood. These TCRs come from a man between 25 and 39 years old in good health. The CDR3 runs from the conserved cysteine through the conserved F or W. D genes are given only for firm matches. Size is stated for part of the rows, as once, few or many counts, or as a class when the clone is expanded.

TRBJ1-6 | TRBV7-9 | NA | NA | TGTGCCAGCAGCTCAAATCCCCCACATAATTCACCCCTCCACTTT | CASSSNPPHNSPLHF
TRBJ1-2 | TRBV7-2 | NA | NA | TGTGCCAGCAGCGCTACAAACTATGGCTACACCTTC | CASSATNYGYTF
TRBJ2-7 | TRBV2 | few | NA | TGTGCCAGCGAAATAGAACTCTCCGAGCAGTACTTC | CASEIELSEQYF
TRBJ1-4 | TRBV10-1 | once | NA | TGCGCCAGCAGTGAAGACTACGAGGCAGGGCGGTATGAAAAACTGTTTTTT | CASSEDYEAGRYEKLFF
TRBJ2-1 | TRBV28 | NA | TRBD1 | TGTGCCAGCAGGGGGACAGACTCCTACAATGAGCAGTTCTTC | CASRGTDSYNEQFF
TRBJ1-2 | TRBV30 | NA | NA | TGTGCCTGGAGCAGGAGAATTTCCTATGGCTACACCTTC | CAWSRRISYGYTF
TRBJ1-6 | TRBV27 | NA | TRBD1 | TGTGCCAGCAGTGCCGGGACAGGGCTAAATTCACCCCTCCACTTT | CASSAGTGLNSPLHF
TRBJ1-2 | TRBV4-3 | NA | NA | TGCGCCAGCCGGGCGGGAAATAGAGGCTACACCTTC | CASRAGNRGYTF
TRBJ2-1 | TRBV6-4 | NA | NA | TGTGCCAGCAGTGACTCAGCGGGTTCCGGAAATGAGCAGTTCTTC | CASSDSAGSGNEQFF
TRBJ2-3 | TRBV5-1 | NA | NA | TGCGCCAGCAGCTTCCAGGGTGAGCGCACAGATACGCAGTATTTT | CASSFQGERTDTQYF
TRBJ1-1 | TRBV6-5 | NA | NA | TGTGCCAGCAGCGATCGACCGAGGAACACTGAAGCTTTCTTT | CASSDRPRNTEAFF
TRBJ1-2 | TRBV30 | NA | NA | TGTGCCTGGAGTCCGACCCCGGGCAGGGATTTTTTATTTGGCTATGGCTACACCTTC | CAWSPTPGRDFLFGYGYTF
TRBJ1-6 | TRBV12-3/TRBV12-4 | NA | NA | TGTGCCAGCAGTTTCAGGGGTGGTTCACCCCTCCACTTT | CASSFRGGSPLHF
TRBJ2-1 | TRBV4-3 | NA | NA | TGCGCCAGCAGCCAAGATGACCTATACACCGATGAGCAGTTCTTC | CASSQDDLYTDEQFF
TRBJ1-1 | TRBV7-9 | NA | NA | TGTGCCAGCAGCTCACTAACCACTGAAGCTTTCTTT | CASSSLTTEAFF
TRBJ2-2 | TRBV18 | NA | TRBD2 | TGTGCCAGCTCACCCCCGGGCAGCGGGAGGAAAACCGGGGAGCTGTTTTTT | CASSPPGSGRKTGELFF
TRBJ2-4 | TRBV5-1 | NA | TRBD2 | TGCGCCAGCAGCTCCGGACTAGCGGGAGGGGGAAACATTCAGTACTTC | CASSSGLAGGGNIQYF
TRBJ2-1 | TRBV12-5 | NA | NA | TGTGCTAGTGGTTTGGTACTCCGAGGGAGCAGGGACAATGAGCAGTTCTTC | CASGLVLRGSRDNEQFF
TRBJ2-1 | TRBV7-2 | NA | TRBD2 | TGTGCCAGCAGCTTATTTGGTAGCGGGAACGGCGGGGAGCAGTTCTTC | CASSLFGSGNGGEQFF
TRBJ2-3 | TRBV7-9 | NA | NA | TGTGCCAGCAGCTTAGCGGATACTAGCACAGATACGCAGTATTTT | CASSLADTSTDTQYF
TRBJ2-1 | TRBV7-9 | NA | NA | TGTGCCAGCAGCTTCGCTCTCGGACGTTACAATGAGCAGTTCTTC | CASSFALGRYNEQFF
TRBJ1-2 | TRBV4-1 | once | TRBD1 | TGCGCCAGCAGCTCCTGGACAGGACAAACTAACTATGGCTACACCTTC | CASSSWTGQTNYGYTF
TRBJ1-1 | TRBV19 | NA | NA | TGTGCCAGTATTTCCGGTCGCTCTGACACTGAAGCTTTCTTT | CASISGRSDTEAFF
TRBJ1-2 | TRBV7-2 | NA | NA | TGTGCCAGCAGCCTTCGACAACGCGGCTACACCTTC | CASSLRQRGYTF
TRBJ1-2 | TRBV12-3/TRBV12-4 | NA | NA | TGTGCCAGCAATGGCAGAAACTATGGCTACACCTTC | CASNGRNYGYTF
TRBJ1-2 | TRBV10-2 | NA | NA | TGCGCCAGCAGCGTGGCCCAGGGGATTGGCTACACCTTC | CASSVAQGIGYTF
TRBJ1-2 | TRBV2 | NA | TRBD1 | TGTGCCAGCAGTGAAGTACAGGGGTATGGCTACACCTTC | CASSEVQGYGYTF
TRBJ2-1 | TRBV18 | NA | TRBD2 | TGTGCCAGCTCACCAGCCGGGACTAGCGGGAGGAAATTTGGCAATGAGCAGTTCTTC | CASSPAGTSGRKFGNEQFF
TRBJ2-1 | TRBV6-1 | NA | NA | TGTGCCAGCAGTGGAGGGTCATCGAGCTCCTACAATGAGCAGTTCTTC | CASSGGSSSSYNEQFF
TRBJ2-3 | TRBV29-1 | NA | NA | TGCAGCGGGGGAGGGGGGAGCACAGATACGCAGTATTTT | CSGGGGSTDTQYF
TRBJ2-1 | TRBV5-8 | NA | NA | TGTGCCAGCAGCTCACGCGGCGGGAAAAATGAGCAGTTCTTC | CASSSRGGKNEQFF
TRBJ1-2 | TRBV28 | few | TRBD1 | TGTGCCAGCAGTTCCCACGGGACAGGGGGTAACTATGGCTACACCTTC | CASSSHGTGGNYGYTF
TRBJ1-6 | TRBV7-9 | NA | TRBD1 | TGTGCCAGCAGCACATCCCCGGGACAGGGGTATTCACCCCTCCACTTT | CASSTSPGQGYSPLHF
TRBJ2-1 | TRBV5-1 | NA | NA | TGCGCCAGCAGCGCCGTAGGCTTAGACAATGAGCAGTTCTTC | CASSAVGLDNEQFF
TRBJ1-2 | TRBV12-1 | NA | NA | TGTGCCAGCAGCCAGAAAGAATCCCGGGACAGGGGTATCTATGGCTACACCTTC | CASSQKESRDRGIYGYTF
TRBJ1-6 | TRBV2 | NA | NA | TGTGCCAGCAGGGAAGGCACAGTGGGCAATTCACCCCTCCACTTT | CASREGTVGNSPLHF
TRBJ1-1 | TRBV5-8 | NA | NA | TGTGCCAGCAGCTCCGGCCGCCGCCGTGAAGCTTTCTTT | CASSSGRRREAFF
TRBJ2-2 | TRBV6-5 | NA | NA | TGTGCCAGCAGTTTTCCAGTGAACACCGGGGAGCTGTTTTTT | CASSFPVNTGELFF
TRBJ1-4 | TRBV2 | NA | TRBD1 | TGTGCCACCATGGGGACAGGGATGATAAAACTGTTTTTT | CATMGTGMIKLFF
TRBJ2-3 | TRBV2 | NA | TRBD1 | TGTGCCAGCAGCCGGGACAGGGGGCAGGATACGCAGTATTTT | CASSRDRGQDTQYF
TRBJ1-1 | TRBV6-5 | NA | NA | TGTGCCAGCATACTTCCAGAGAGCACTGAAGCTTTCTTT | CASILPESTEAFF
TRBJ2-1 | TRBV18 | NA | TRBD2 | TGTGCCAGCTCGCGTACTAGCGGGAGCTCCTACAATGAGCAGTTCTTC | CASSRTSGSSYNEQFF
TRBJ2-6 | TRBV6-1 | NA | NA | TGTGCCAGCAGTCTTCCCTCTGGGGCCAACGTCCTGACTTTC | CASSLPSGANVLTF
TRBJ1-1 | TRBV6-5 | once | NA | TGTGCCAGCAGTTTTCGGACCGGTGAAGCTTTCTTT | CASSFRTGEAFF
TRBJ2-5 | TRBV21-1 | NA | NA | TGTGCCAGCAGCAAATTTAAGTGCTCCAGACAGCGAAGTTCACGTGGGACCCAGTACTTC | CASSKFKCSRQRSSRGTQYF
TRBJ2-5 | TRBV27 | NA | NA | TGTGCCAGCAGTCTCCTCCGGGTCAGGGGTACAGAGACCCAGTACTTC | CASSLLRVRGTETQYF
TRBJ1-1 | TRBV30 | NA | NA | TGTGCCTGGTTCTCCCTGAACACTGAAGCTTTCTTT | CAWFSLNTEAFF
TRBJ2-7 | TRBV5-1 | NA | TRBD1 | TGCGCCAGCAGATCGGACAGGGTATACTACGAGCAGTACTTC | CASRSDRVYYEQYF
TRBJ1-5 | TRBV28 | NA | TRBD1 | TGTGCCAGCACTGCGACAGGGTCCCAGCCCCAGCATTTT | CASTATGSQPQHF
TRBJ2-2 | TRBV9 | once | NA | TGTGCCAGCAGCGTAGTCGGTTCCGGGGAGCTGTTTTTT | CASSVVGSGELFF
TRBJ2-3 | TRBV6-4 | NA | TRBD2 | TGTGCCAGCAGTGTCCTAGCGGGAAGCACAGATACGCAGTATTTT | CASSVLAGSTDTQYF
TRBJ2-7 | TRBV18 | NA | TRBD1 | TGTGCCAGCTCACCCCTCGGAGGGACAGGGGTACAGGGCGAGCAGTACTTC | CASSPLGGTGVQGEQYF